This passage covers 16 T cell receptor beta chains from one sample sequenced in a study of metastatic and nonmetastatic thyroid tumors. Until they underwent thyroid surgery, no patient had received any treatment. Using MiXCR, TCRdb re-called clones from the PCR reads. The sample consists of about 12,000 clones, 25% to 40% of them appearing once. Sequenced sample: tumor tissue. These receptors all stem from a female donor with papillary thyroid cancer or a benign thyroid nodule (not recorded which). Some clones in this sample may be carry-over from other donors' samples.

Notes on this clone: The junction differs from germline at one of its ends, possibly a read error. This chain uses TRBV5-1 with TRBJ1-1; TRBD1 might be the D (5 bases). Germline V CDR1 and CDR2: SGHRS, YFSETQ. The CDR3 is 15 amino acids. The CDR3 bases are TGTGCCAGCAGCTCAGTATGGGGGGTGAACACTGAAGCTTTCTTT. This sequence encodes CASSSVWGVNTEAFF.

The chain couples TRBV6-1 to TRBJ1-2; D is unresolved. V dropped 5 bases and J dropped 5 bases, with 6 bases sitting between them. The germline V gene has CDR1 MNHNS and CDR2 SASEGT. This CDR3 is 11 amino acids long. CDR3: CASSQEYGYTF. As DNA, the CDR3 is TGTGCCAGCAGTCAAGAATATGGCTACACCTTC.

This clone was counted at least ten times. The junction shows a germline mismatch at one end, possibly a read error. The genes are TRBV6-5 and TRBJ2-1, with D maybe TRBD2 (5 bases). Germline lookup yields CDR1 MNHEY and CDR2 SVGAGI. CDR3 length: 13 residues. The CDR3 is CASSYSRARAPVF. In nucleotides, the CDR3 is TGTGCCAGCAGTTACTCGAGGGCCCGGGCCCCAGTCTTC.

About this clone itself: At one end, the junction sequence differs from germline, possibly due to a read error. This chain connects TRBV27 to TRBJ1-2; unclear D gene. The germline V gene has CDR1 MNHEY and CDR2 SMNVEV (reference sequence). CDR3 length: 10 residues. CDR3 loop: CASSYKRFLF. DNA of the CDR3: TGTGCCAGCAGTTATAAGAGGTTCCTCTTC.

This chain links TRBV6-1 with TRBJ1-4; D is unresolved. V lost 5 bases, J lost 5 bases, and 15 bases lay in between. The CDR3 spans 15 residues. Germline CDR1 and CDR2: MNHNS and SASEGT. The CDR3 loop reads CASSRPNAPNEKLFF. The CDR3 nucleotides are TGTGCCAGCAGTCGACCAAATGCCCCGAATGAAAAACTGTTTTTT.

With regard to this clone: At one boundary the junction diverges from the germline segment, which might be a read error. The chain has TRBV6-9 and TRBJ2-3; a possible D gene is TRBD2 (5 bases). The length of the CDR3 is 14 residues. CDR1 is MNHGY, CDR2 SVAAGI, per germline. The CDR3: CASREAEAADTQYF. CDR3 bases: TGCGCCAGCAGAGAAGCGGAAGCAGCAGATACGCAGTATTTT.

The V call is TRBV6-1, the J call TRBJ2-7; the match to TRBD1 covers 7 bases. V was clipped by 10 bases and J by 0 bases; unmatched bases: 12. This CDR3 has 15 residues. Germline CDR1 MNHNS, CDR2 SASEGT. The CDR3 DNA follows: TGTGCCACCTCATTTGGGACAGCGAGCTCCTACGAGCAGTACTTC. Its protein is CATSFGTASSYEQYF.

The chain combines TRBV9 with TRBJ2-1; the match to TRBD2 covers 11 bases. Germline trimming cut 4 bases from V and 7 bases from J; bases unmatched to any gene: 4. CDR3 length: 14 residues. Per germline, CDR1 SGDLS and CDR2 YYNGEE. The CDR3 sequence is CASSMTSGTNEQFF. Written as DNA, the CDR3 is TGTGCCAGCAGCATGACTAGCGGGACGAATGAGCAGTTCTTC.

This clone was detected a few times. This same CDR3 is encoded by further DNA sequences in the sample. The chain is built from TRBV2 and TRBJ2-5; 7 nucleotides match TRBD2. CDR3 length: 15 amino acids. CDR1 is SNHLY, CDR2 FYNNEI, per germline. The trim removed 5 bases at V and 5 bases at J, leaving 11 bases unmatched. CDR3: CASSSSGGSGETQYF. The DNA of the CDR3 is TGTGCCAGCAGTTCCTCTGGCGGGAGTGGTGAGACCCAGTACTTC. Looking up the rest from reference TRBV2 and TRBJ2-5 gives the full variable domain: EPEVTQTPSHQVTQMGQEVILRCVPISNHLYFYWYRQILGQKVEFLVSFYNNEISEKSEIFDDQFSVERPDGSNFTLKIRSTKLEDSAMYFCASSSSGGSGETQYFGPGTRLLVL.

This clone came up many times. J is TRBJ2-2 and V is TRBV7-9, with 8 bases lining up with TRBD1. CDR3 length: 15 amino acids. V shed 7 bases and J 0 bases; nucleotides not matched to a gene: 4. Germline lookup yields CDR1 SEHNR and CDR2 FQNEAQ (reference sequence). CDR3 DNA sequence: TGTGCCAGCACCATGACAGGGGCGAACACCGGGGAGCTGTTTTTT. Its translation is CASTMTGANTGELFF.

The rearrangement joins TRBV19 to TRBJ2-1; 7 positions match TRBD2. The CDR3 consists of 13 residues. V dropped 7 bases and J dropped 3; count of bases not matched to a gene: 3. Per germline, CDR1 LNHDA and CDR2 SQIVND (reference sequence). The CDR3 is CASTGTNYNEQFF. CDR3 coding DNA: TGTGCCAGTACCGGGACTAACTACAATGAGCAGTTCTTC.

This rearrangement joins TRBV9 to TRBJ1-6; D remains unclear. The V end was cut by 0 bases, the J end by 3 bases, with 10 bases between. The CDR3 loop spans 16 amino acids. Germline V gene sequence: CDR1 SGDLS, CDR2 YYNGEE. CDR3 protein: CASSVGRGNYNSPLHF. The CDR3 coding sequence is TGTGCCAGCAGCGTAGGGCGGGGTAACTATAATTCACCCCTCCACTTT.

In the case of this clone: This same CDR3 is encoded by further DNA sequences in the sample. The J gene is TRBJ2-5, the V gene TRBV27; no clear D. Germline-derived CDR1 and CDR2 are MNHEY and SMNVEV (reference sequence). The V end lost 2 bases, the J end lost 4 bases, and 2 bases lay between the germline ends. The CDR3 is 11 residues long. CDR3 DNA: TGTGCCAGCAGTTTAGGAGAGACCCAGTACTTC. Its translation: CASSLGETQYF.

In regard to this clone: At one end the junction does not follow the germline gene, possibly because of a read error. The rearrangement joins TRBV5-1 to TRBJ2-3; 8 bases align to TRBD2. This CDR3 spans 17 amino acids. Per the germline V gene, CDR1 is SGHRS and CDR2 is YFSETQ. The CDR3 sequence is CASSRGLAGGPTYTQYF. The CDR3 DNA follows: TGCGCCAGCAGCCGCGGACTAGCTGGAGGGCCCACATATACGCAGTATTTT.

The rearrangement joins TRBV6-5 to TRBJ2-7, with unresolved D. The germline V and J ends were trimmed by 0 bases and 3 bases, with 3 bases remaining between them. Germline CDR1 and CDR2: MNHEY and SVGAGI. The CDR3 runs 12 residues. The CDR3 DNA sequence: TGTGCCAGCAGTTACTCCCACTACGAGCAGTACTTC. Protein product: CASSYSHYEQYF.

By share of the sample, this clone is medium-sized (0.01 to 0.1%). The rearrangement joins TRBV5-1 to TRBJ1-6; the D gene is possibly TRBD1 (5 bases). Trimming took off 4 bases at V and 7 bases at J, with 12 bases between the two ends. The CDR3 consists of 14 residues. The V gene's germline CDR1 is SGHRS and CDR2 YFSETQ. The CDR3 bases are TGCGCCAGCAGCCATCAGGGTGGAAATTCACCCCTCCACTTT. It is translated as CASSHQGGNSPLHF. Using reference TRBV5-1 and TRBJ1-6 for the parts outside the CDR3, the full variable domain is KAGVTQTPRYLIKTRGQQVTLSCSPISGHRSVSWYQQTPGQGLQFLFEYFSETQRNKGNFPGRFSGRQFSNSRSEMNVSTLELGDSALYLCASSHQGGNSPLHFGNGTRLTVT.